These T cell receptor beta chains were read from a single sample in a study of T cell responses to AZD1222 COVID-19 vaccine. Sequencing was performed with immunoSEQ multiplex PCR; in TCRdb, only in-frame clones are kept and a portion is missing. The sample carries 25,000 to 30,000 clones, 78% recorded once. The sequencing here drew on peripheral blood, taken on day 0 of AZD1222 vaccination. These receptors came from an adult in good health. The CDR3 runs from the conserved cysteine through the conserved F or W. D genes are given only for firm matches. Clone size appears in some rows only: once, few, many, or a class for an expanded clone.

d_call: -; j_call: TRBJ1-2; clone_size: -; cdr3_length: 14; v_call: TRBV6-5; cdr3_nt: TGTGCCAGCGGAGGCGGTGAGAATAACTATGGCTACACCTTC; cdr3_aa: CASGGGENNYGYTF
d_call: -; j_call: TRBJ2-4; clone_size: few; cdr3_length: 12; v_call: TRBV6-5; cdr3_nt: TGTGCCACGGGAGCGTCCGGGGGCATTCAGTACTTC; cdr3_aa: CATGASGGIQYF
d_call: -; j_call: TRBJ2-1; clone_size: -; cdr3_length: 15; v_call: TRBV6-9; cdr3_nt: TGTGCCAGCAGTTCCCGAGAGAGCACGGGAGCGGCGCGGTTCTTC; cdr3_aa: CASSSRESTGAARFF
d_call: -; j_call: TRBJ1-3; clone_size: -; cdr3_length: 15; v_call: TRBV28; cdr3_nt: TGTGCCAGCCGACCGACCGGGAACTCTGGAAACACCATATATTTT; cdr3_aa: CASRPTGNSGNTIYF
d_call: -; j_call: TRBJ1-6; clone_size: few; cdr3_length: 15; v_call: TRBV19; cdr3_nt: TGTGCCAGTAGTGCGACAGGCCAGCGAGATTCACCCCTCCACTTT; cdr3_aa: CASSATGQRDSPLHF
d_call: -; j_call: TRBJ2-2; clone_size: -; cdr3_length: 19; v_call: TRBV18; cdr3_nt: TGTGCCAGCTCACCAGTAGTAGCGATGGGGAGATCGAACACCGGGGAGCTGTTTTTT; cdr3_aa: CASSPVVAMGRSNTGELFF
d_call: -; j_call: TRBJ2-5; clone_size: -; cdr3_length: 16; v_call: TRBV5-1; cdr3_nt: TGCGCCAGCAGAGTCGGGACATCGGGGGAGGGAGAGACCCAGTACTTC; cdr3_aa: CASRVGTSGEGETQYF
d_call: -; j_call: TRBJ1-2; clone_size: -; cdr3_length: 11; v_call: TRBV20-1; cdr3_nt: TGCAGTGCTAGGGGGGACTATGGCTACACCTTC; cdr3_aa: CSARGDYGYTF
d_call: TRBD2; j_call: TRBJ2-3; clone_size: -; cdr3_length: 15; v_call: TRBV5-4; cdr3_nt: TGTGCCAGCAGGATATCGGGGGGGGGCACAGATACGCAGTATTTT; cdr3_aa: CASRISGGGTDTQYF
d_call: TRBD1; j_call: TRBJ1-1; clone_size: -; cdr3_length: 15; v_call: TRBV6-4; cdr3_nt: TGTGCCAGCAGGATAGGGACAGGGGGGAACACTGAAGCTTTCTTT; cdr3_aa: CASRIGTGGNTEAFF
d_call: -; j_call: TRBJ1-2; clone_size: -; cdr3_length: 16; v_call: TRBV6-2/TRBV6-3; cdr3_nt: TGTGCCAGCACCCCACTCTCCCAGGGGTCGGCCCATGGCTACACCTTC; cdr3_aa: CASTPLSQGSAHGYTF
d_call: TRBD1; j_call: TRBJ2-7; clone_size: -; cdr3_length: 15; v_call: TRBV6-5; cdr3_nt: TGTGCCAGCAGTAGCAGGGGGCCCCGCTCCTACGAGCAGTACTTC; cdr3_aa: CASSSRGPRSYEQYF
d_call: -; j_call: TRBJ1-2; clone_size: -; cdr3_length: 11; v_call: TRBV6-5; cdr3_nt: TGTGCCAGCAGTCAGGGGCGAGGCTACACCTTC; cdr3_aa: CASSQGRGYTF
d_call: TRBD1; j_call: TRBJ1-2; clone_size: -; cdr3_length: 15; v_call: TRBV11-2; cdr3_nt: TGTGCCAGCAGCTTAACCGGGACAGGGATCTATGGCTACACCTTC; cdr3_aa: CASSLTGTGIYGYTF
d_call: TRBD2; j_call: TRBJ2-1; clone_size: -; cdr3_length: 16; v_call: TRBV5-1; cdr3_nt: TGCGCCAGCAGCTACCTCGGGGGGAGTGAGGGCAATGAGCAGTTCTTC; cdr3_aa: CASSYLGGSEGNEQFF
d_call: TRBD2; j_call: TRBJ2-1; clone_size: -; cdr3_length: 17; v_call: TRBV11-3; cdr3_nt: TGTGCCAGCAGCTTCGAAACTAGCGGAAGCTCCTACAATGAGCAGTTCTTC; cdr3_aa: CASSFETSGSSYNEQFF
d_call: TRBD2; j_call: TRBJ2-5; clone_size: -; cdr3_length: 18; v_call: TRBV7-6; cdr3_nt: TGTGCCAGCAGCTTAGTGCGTCTAGCGGGGTGTTATTCGGAGACCCAGTACTTC; cdr3_aa: CASSLVRLAGCYSETQYF
d_call: -; j_call: TRBJ2-2; clone_size: once; cdr3_length: 15; v_call: TRBV19; cdr3_nt: TGTGCCAGTAGTCAGGGCACCGCCTACACCGGGGAGCTGTTTTTT; cdr3_aa: CASSQGTAYTGELFF
d_call: TRBD2; j_call: TRBJ2-7; clone_size: -; cdr3_length: 16; v_call: TRBV5-1; cdr3_nt: TGCGCCAGCAGAGCACGGACTAGCGGGGGGGCCAACGAGCAGTACTTC; cdr3_aa: CASRARTSGGANEQYF
d_call: -; j_call: TRBJ1-2; clone_size: -; cdr3_length: 10; v_call: TRBV7-2; cdr3_nt: TGTGCCAGCTATGGTTCTGGCTACACCTTC; cdr3_aa: CASYGSGYTF
d_call: -; j_call: TRBJ1-3; clone_size: -; cdr3_length: 12; v_call: TRBV12-3/TRBV12-4; cdr3_nt: TGTGCCAGCAGTTTTCCCGGAAACACCATATATTTT; cdr3_aa: CASSFPGNTIYF
d_call: -; j_call: TRBJ1-6; clone_size: -; cdr3_length: 15; v_call: TRBV2; cdr3_nt: TGTGCCAGCAGTGAGTCACAGACCCCAAATTCACCCCTCCACTTT; cdr3_aa: CASSESQTPNSPLHF
d_call: -; j_call: TRBJ1-1; clone_size: -; cdr3_length: 14; v_call: TRBV28; cdr3_nt: TGTGCCAGCAGTTCACCCCCAGTCAACACTGAAGCTTTCTTT; cdr3_aa: CASSSPPVNTEAFF
d_call: TRBD1; j_call: TRBJ2-3; clone_size: -; cdr3_length: 15; v_call: TRBV5-1; cdr3_nt: TGCGCCAGCAGTTCCGGGACAGAGAGCACAGATACGCAGTATTTT; cdr3_aa: CASSSGTESTDTQYF
d_call: TRBD1; j_call: TRBJ1-2; clone_size: -; cdr3_length: 15; v_call: TRBV10-3; cdr3_nt: TGTGCCATCAGTGAGTTAGACAGGGTAGCAAAAGGCTACACCTTC; cdr3_aa: CAISELDRVAKGYTF
d_call: -; j_call: TRBJ1-1; clone_size: -; cdr3_length: 14; v_call: TRBV7-2; cdr3_nt: TGTGCCAGCAGCTTAGTTGTCGAGTTGACTGAAGCTTTCTTT; cdr3_aa: CASSLVVELTEAFF
d_call: -; j_call: TRBJ1-3; clone_size: -; cdr3_length: 18; v_call: TRBV18; cdr3_nt: TGTGCCAGCTCAGCCACCCTCACGACAGGCAACTCTGGAAACACCATATATTTT; cdr3_aa: CASSATLTTGNSGNTIYF
d_call: -; j_call: TRBJ1-2; clone_size: -; cdr3_length: 12; v_call: TRBV3-1/TRBV3-2; cdr3_nt: TGTGCCAGCAGCCAACAGGGAAATGGCTACACCTTC; cdr3_aa: CASSQQGNGYTF
d_call: -; j_call: TRBJ1-6; clone_size: -; cdr3_length: 14; v_call: TRBV7-9; cdr3_nt: TGTGCCAGCAGCTTACAGGGGATTAATTCACCCCTCCACTTT; cdr3_aa: CASSLQGINSPLHF
d_call: -; j_call: TRBJ1-2; clone_size: -; cdr3_length: 13; v_call: TRBV6-5; cdr3_nt: TGTGCCAGCAGTTCAGGAACAGAATATGGCTACACCTTC; cdr3_aa: CASSSGTEYGYTF
d_call: -; j_call: TRBJ1-2; clone_size: -; cdr3_length: 14; v_call: TRBV27; cdr3_nt: TGTGCCAGCAGTTTATTTGGAGCCAACTATGGCTACACCTTC; cdr3_aa: CASSLFGANYGYTF
d_call: TRBD1; j_call: TRBJ1-3; clone_size: -; cdr3_length: 16; v_call: TRBV11-3; cdr3_nt: TGTGCCAGCACCCTCCACAGGGGATCTGGAGGAAACACCATATATTTT; cdr3_aa: CASTLHRGSGGNTIYF